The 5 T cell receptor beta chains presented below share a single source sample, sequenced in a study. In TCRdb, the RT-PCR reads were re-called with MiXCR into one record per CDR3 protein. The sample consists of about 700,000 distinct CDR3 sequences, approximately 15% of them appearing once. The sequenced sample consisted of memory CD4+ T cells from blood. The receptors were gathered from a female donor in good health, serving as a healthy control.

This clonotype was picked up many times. CDR3 in amino acids: CATAGWSETQYF. The CDR3 DNA sequence: TGTGCCACGGCAGGGTGGTCTGAGACCCAGTACTTC. The V gene is TRBV24-1, the J gene TRBJ2-5; D perhaps matches TRBD1 (5 bases). The V gene lost 10 bases and the J gene lost 5 bases, with 13 bases spanning the gap. This CDR3 region has 12 residues. In germline, CDR1 is KGHDR, CDR2 SFDVKD.

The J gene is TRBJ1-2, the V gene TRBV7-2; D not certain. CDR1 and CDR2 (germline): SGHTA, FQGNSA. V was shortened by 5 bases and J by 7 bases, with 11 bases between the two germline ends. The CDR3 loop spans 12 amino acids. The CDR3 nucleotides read TGTGCCAGCAGCCTGTCTCTACTTGGCTACACCTTC. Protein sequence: CASSLSLLGYTF.

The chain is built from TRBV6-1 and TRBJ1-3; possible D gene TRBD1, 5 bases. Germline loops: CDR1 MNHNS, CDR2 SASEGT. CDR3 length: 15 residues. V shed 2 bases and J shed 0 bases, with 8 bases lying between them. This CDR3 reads CASSEQGFSGNTIYF. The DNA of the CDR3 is TGTGCCAGCAGTGAACAGGGATTCTCTGGAAACACCATATATTTT.

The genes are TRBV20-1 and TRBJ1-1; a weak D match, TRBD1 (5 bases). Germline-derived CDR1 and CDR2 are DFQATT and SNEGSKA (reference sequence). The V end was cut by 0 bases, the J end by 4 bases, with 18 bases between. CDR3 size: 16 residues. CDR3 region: CSARDRRGGAGTEAFF. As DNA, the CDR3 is TGCAGTGCTAGAGATCGTCGGGGAGGGGCGGGCACTGAAGCTTTCTTT.

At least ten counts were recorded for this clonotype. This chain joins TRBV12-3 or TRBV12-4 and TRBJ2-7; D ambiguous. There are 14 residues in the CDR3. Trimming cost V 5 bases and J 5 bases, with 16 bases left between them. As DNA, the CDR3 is TGTGCCAGCAGTCTCCGGACCCAAGGCCACGAGCAGTACTTC. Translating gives CASSLRTQGHEQYF.